Sequencing of this TCR beta chain was carried out in a study of blood T cell repertoires in COVID-19. Overall study: Whether acute or convalescent, the COVID-19 samples came from the United States, Italy and Spain. From T cells, B-cell-depleted T cells, or PBMCs came the material, which was cDNA or gDNA.

This CDR3 spans 15 amino acids. V was cut by 4 bases and J by 6 bases, with 18 bases left in between. Germline CDR1 reads SGHTA; CDR2 reads FQGNSA. Original processing notes: Estimation of nucleated cell counts was performed using reference gene primer amplification. Assay used: immunoSEQ multiplex PCR; TCRdb lists only in-frame clones, some missing. D and trimming were read from the DNA, whereas the V and J calls and clone size are those reported in that table. The table lists about 130,000 clones, approximately 83% of them singletons. This receptor was taken from an elderly woman with acute or convalescent COVID-19. The V gene is TRBV7-2, the J gene TRBJ1-2; D possibly corresponds to TRBD1 (6 bases). The sequencing input was peripheral blood. The chain's CDR3 is CASSSPWTASDGYTF. In DNA, the CDR3 is TGTGCCAGCAGCTCGCCCTGGACAGCCTCGGATGGCTACACCTTC.